These 32 T cell receptor beta chains share one sample of origin, sequenced in a study of blood T cell repertoires in COVID-19. Produced via immunoSEQ multiplex PCR; TCRdb's table is partial and in-frame only. The table includes approximately 250,000 clones, roughly 85% detected once. The sequenced sample was PBMCs or T cells enriched from blood (not recorded which). These receptors all come from a woman aged 45-65 years with acute COVID-19.

The chain links TRBV18 to TRBJ2-1, with TRBD2 matching over 8 bases. Trimming cost V 5 bases and J 7 bases; bases outside gene matches: 10. Germline CDR1 KGHSH, CDR2 LQKENI. The CDR3 has 15 residues. The CDR3, as DNA: TGTGCCAGCTCATTCGGGGGGGCCTCACAAAATGAGCAGTTCTTC. It yields the protein CASSFGGASQNEQFF.

The V call is TRBV12-3 or TRBV12-4, the J call TRBJ2-7; TRBD1 agrees at 9 bases. The CDR3 is 13 amino acids. J lost 6 bases, V lost 5 bases, and 5 bases had no gene match. The CDR3 spells CASSPTGGIEQYF. CDR3 nucleotides: TGTGCCAGCAGTCCGACAGGGGGGATCGAGCAGTACTTC.

CDR3 in amino acids: CASSRTGVADTQYF. The CDR3 nucleotides read TGTGCCAGCAGCCGGACAGGGGTAGCGGATACGCAGTATTTT. This chain uses TRBV7-3 with TRBJ2-3, with 9 bases identical to TRBD1. The CDR3 is made up of 14 amino acids. The V and J ends lost 5 bases and 6 bases, in that order; junction bases with no gene match: 6. Germline values: CDR1 SGHTA, CDR2 FQGTGA.

The chain uses TRBV3-1 (or the pseudogene TRBV3-2) and TRBJ2-7, with D maybe TRBD1 (6 bases). Per germline, CDR1 LGHDT and CDR2 YNNKEL (reference sequence). The CDR3 runs 15 residues. Trimming removed 0 bases from V and 3 bases from J, with 12 bases in between. Here the CDR3 reads CASSQEQGLGYEQYF. CDR3 DNA sequence: TGTGCCAGCAGCCAAGAACAGGGTTTGGGCTACGAGCAGTACTTC.

The V call is TRBV7-2, the J call TRBJ2-1; 7 bases agree with TRBD1. Germline V gene sequence: CDR1 SGHTA, CDR2 FQGNSA. The CDR3 is 15 residues long. Unmatched junction bases numbered 8, after V lost 2 bases and J lost 7 bases. The CDR3 region is CASSLQGVRRNEQFF. The DNA for the CDR3 is TGTGCCAGCAGCTTACAGGGGGTTCGTAGGAATGAGCAGTTCTTC.

The rearrangement uses TRBV5-4 and TRBJ1-1; D ambiguous. The CDR3 has 14 amino acids. Between the trimmed V and J ends, which lost 2 bases and 3 bases, there was a span of 11 bases. Germline-derived CDR1 and CDR2 are SGHNT and YYREEE (reference sequence). For the CDR3, the DNA is TGTGCCAGCAGCTTAGAAATTTCGGACACTGAAGCTTTCTTT. Residues: CASSLEISDTEAFF.

This clone was seen many times. The rearrangement uses TRBV3-1 (or the pseudogene TRBV3-2) and TRBJ2-7; TRBD1 matches 8 bases. V shed 5 bases and J 3 bases; nucleotides not matched to a gene: 6. Germline V gene data show CDR1 as LGHDT and CDR2 as YNNKEL (reference sequence). The length of the CDR3 is 14 residues. The CDR3 sequence is CASSASGQGYEQYF. CDR3 nucleotide sequence: TGTGCCAGCAGCGCAAGCGGACAGGGCTACGAGCAGTACTTC.

This chain connects TRBV5-1 to TRBJ1-4; 7 bases are shared with TRBD1. CDR3 length: 19 amino acids. Trimming at V came to 4 bases and at J to 2 bases, leaving 17 bases not matched to a gene. Germline loops: CDR1 SGHRS, CDR2 YFSETQ. This CDR3 reads CASSLGIGGVSRTNEKLFF. DNA of the CDR3: TGCGCCAGCAGCCTTGGTATAGGGGGCGTATCTCGGACTAATGAAAAACTGTTTTTT. Combining the CDR3 with reference TRBV5-1 and TRBJ1-4 gives the whole variable domain KAGVTQTPRYLIKTRGQQVTLSCSPISGHRSVSWYQQTPGQGLQFLFEYFSETQRNKGNFPGRFSGRQFSNSRSEMNVSTLELGDSALYLCASSLGIGGVSRTNEKLFFGSGTQLSVL.

The chain joins TRBV5-1 to TRBJ1-1; weak D call: TRBD1 (6 bases). Trimming left V 0 bases short and J 3 bases short, with 12 bases between. The CDR3 extends over 15 amino acids. Germline CDR1 and CDR2: SGHRS and YFSETQ. DNA for the CDR3: TGCGCCAGCAGCTTGGTGGGGCAGGGGTACACTGAAGCTTTCTTT. Its translation: CASSLVGQGYTEAFF. The whole variable domain, filled in from reference TRBV5-1 and TRBJ1-1, reads KAGVTQTPRYLIKTRGQQVTLSCSPISGHRSVSWYQQTPGQGLQFLFEYFSETQRNKGNFPGRFSGRQFSNSRSEMNVSTLELGDSALYLCASSLVGQGYTEAFFGQGTRLTVV.

This chain uses TRBV5-1 with TRBJ1-3; a possible D gene is TRBD1 (5 bases). CDR3 length equals 14 residues. V lost 3 bases and J 2 bases, leaving 9 bases between the germline ends. Germline V lookup: CDR1 SGHRS, CDR2 YFSETQ. As DNA, the CDR3 is TGCGCCAGCAGCTCCGGGACTGCTGGAAACACCATATATTTT. As protein: CASSSGTAGNTIYF.

The CDR3 loop reads CASSGGTSGGVGTDTQYF. The CDR3 DNA reads as TGCGCCAGCAGCGGCGGGACTAGCGGGGGGGTCGGCACAGATACGCAGTATTTT. This chain links TRBV5-1 with TRBJ2-3; 16 bases map to TRBD2. This CDR3 contains 18 residues. Germline V lookup: CDR1 SGHRS, CDR2 YFSETQ. The trim removed 4 bases at V and 1 base at J, leaving 6 bases unmatched.

J is TRBJ2-3 and V is TRBV11-2; TRBD2 aligns across 11 bases. The CDR3 consists of 17 residues. With V trimmed by 1 base and J by 5 bases, 8 bases remained unmatched. Germline V gene sequence: CDR1 SGHAT, CDR2 FQNNGV. CDR3 protein: CASSLVVAGGRIDTQYF. The CDR3 nucleotides are TGTGCCAGCAGCTTAGTCGTAGCGGGGGGGCGGATAGATACGCAGTATTTT.

A word on this clone: The same CDR3 arises from other DNA sequences in this sample as well. In nucleotides, the CDR3 is TGTGCCAGCAGCTTTACAGGGGCTGGAAACACCATATATTTT. Amino acid sequence: CASSFTGAGNTIYF. V gene TRBV11-2 combines with J gene TRBJ1-3; TRBD1 matches 7 bases. The CDR3 contains 14 residues. The ends lost 3 bases at V and 2 bases at J; junction bases unmatched: 1. The germline V gene encodes CDR1 SGHAT and CDR2 FQNNGV.

This clone was detected only a few times. The chain couples TRBV9 to TRBJ1-5, with TRBD1 matching over 9 bases. V lost 1 base, J lost 11 bases, and 19 bases stayed unmatched. Germline CDR1 and CDR2: SGDLS and YYNGEE. This CDR3 region has 18 residues. This CDR3 is CASSVYPMWDRVLEAQHF. The CDR3 nucleotides read TGTGCCAGCAGCGTATATCCTATGTGGGACAGGGTCCTAGAAGCCCAGCATTTT.

This chain connects TRBV19 to TRBJ2-7, with 7 bases fitting TRBD2. The CDR3 is 14 amino acids. The germline V gene encodes CDR1 LNHDA and CDR2 SQIVND (reference sequence). The J segment lost 3 bases and the V segment lost 3 bases, leaving 5 bases of the junction unmatched. CDR3: CASSIQRGGYEQYF. The CDR3 DNA is TGTGCCAGTAGTATCCAGCGGGGCGGCTACGAGCAGTACTTC. Using reference TRBV19 and TRBJ2-7 for the parts outside the CDR3, the full variable domain is DGGITQSPKYLFRKEGQNVTLSCEQNLNHDAMYWYRQDPGQGLRLIYYSQIVNDFQKGDIAEGYSVSREKKESFPLTVTSAQKNPTAFYLCASSIQRGGYEQYFGPGTRLTVT.

The V and J genes are TRBV30 and TRBJ1-6; D is undetermined. Germline CDR1 is GTSNPN and CDR2 is SVGIG (reference sequence). V was clipped by 3 bases and J by 9 bases, with 15 bases between them. The CDR3 totals 14 residues. The CDR3 sequence: CAWRMGHRGSPLHF. The CDR3 DNA reads as TGTGCCTGGAGAATGGGCCACCGGGGTTCACCCCTCCACTTT. The whole variable domain, remainder taken from reference TRBV30 and TRBJ1-6, is SQTIHQWPATLVQPVGSPLSLECTVEGTSNPNLYWYRQAAGRGLQLLFYSVGIGQISSEVPQNLSASRPQDRQFILSSKKLLLSDSGFYLCAWRMGHRGSPLHFGNGTRLTVT.

The genes are TRBV7-2 and TRBJ1-2; 9 bases match TRBD1. There are 16 residues in the CDR3. CDR1 and CDR2 from the germline V gene are SGHTA and FQGNSA. Trimming at V came to 5 bases and at J to 0 bases, leaving 7 bases not matched to a gene. The CDR3, as DNA: TGTGCCAGCAGCATAACAGGGGGCCGAGCTAACTATGGCTACACCTTC. Translation: CASSITGGRANYGYTF.

The chain employs TRBV9 and TRBJ1-6; D uncertain. The CDR3 covers 14 residues. The germline V and J ends were trimmed by 0 bases and 5 bases, with 6 bases remaining between them. Per germline, CDR1 SGDLS and CDR2 YYNGEE. CDR3 amino acids: CASSVGQDNSPLHF. In nucleotides, the CDR3 is TGTGCCAGCAGCGTAGGGCAGGATAATTCACCCCTCCACTTT.

The chain uses TRBV9 and TRBJ2-2; D call uncertain. The V end lost 2 bases, the J end lost 6 bases, and 2 bases lay between the germline ends. The CDR3 length is 11 residues. Germline CDR1 reads SGDLS; CDR2 reads YYNGEE. CDR3 nucleotide sequence: TGTGCCAGCAGCGTCTCCGGGGAGCTGTTTTTT. Protein: CASSVSGELFF.

This chain links TRBV7-2 with TRBJ1-5, with 7 bases lining up with TRBD1. Germline V lookup: CDR1 SGHTA, CDR2 FQGNSA. The CDR3 sequence is 16 residues long. J gave up 3 bases and V 3 bases, and 8 bases lay outside the gene matches. CDR3 DNA: TGTGCCAGCAGCTTCGTTGGACAGGCGGACAATCAGCCCCAGCATTTT. Protein sequence: CASSFVGQADNQPQHF.

This clone showed up just a few times. At one end the junction does not follow the germline gene, possibly because of a read error. The chain is built from TRBV7-7 and TRBJ2-1, with TRBD1 as a possible D gene (5 bases). Germline CDR1 reads SSHAT; CDR2 reads FNYEAQ (reference sequence). The CDR3 totals 15 residues. The CDR3 protein is CASSLGSGHNNEQFF. The CDR3 bases are TGTGCTAGCAGCTTAGGTTCAGGACACAACAATGAGCAGTTCTTC.

The genes are TRBV18 and TRBJ1-4, with D possibly TRBD1 on 5 matching bases. V lost 7 bases and J lost 6, with 15 bases in between. The CDR3 is made up of 14 amino acids. Germline V gene lookup returns CDR1 KGHSH and CDR2 LQKENI. Here the CDR3 reads CASFRGGSDEKLFF. The CDR3 region has the DNA TGTGCCAGCTTCCGGGGGGGTTCTGATGAAAAACTGTTTTTT.

The chain couples TRBV7-2 to TRBJ1-3, with D perhaps matching TRBD1 (6 bases). This CDR3 contains 15 residues. V was cut by 4 bases and J by 1 base, with 11 bases left in between. Germline-derived CDR1 and CDR2 are SGHTA and FQGNSA. CDR3: CASSSNDRSGNTIYF. In DNA form, the CDR3 reads TGTGCCAGCAGCTCCAACGACAGGTCTGGAAACACCATATATTTT.

The chain carries TRBV6-5 and TRBJ1-1; 8 bases are a match to TRBD1. Germline V CDR1 and CDR2: MNHEY, SVGAGI. The CDR3 sequence is 14 residues long. V shed 3 bases, J shed 5 bases, and the junction held 5 bases outside the gene matches. CDR3 nucleotide sequence: TGTGCCAGCAGTTATTCGACAGGGGAGACTGAAGCTTTCTTT. As protein: CASSYSTGETEAFF.

The CDR3 region is CASSSHIPFF. CDR3 nucleotide sequence: TGTGCCAGCAGTTCCCACATTCCGTTTTTT. The V and J genes are TRBV12-3 or TRBV12-4 and TRBJ2-2; D call uncertain. CDR3 length equals 10 residues. The germline V and J ends were trimmed by 4 bases and 16 bases, with 10 bases remaining between them.

This clone was seen a handful of times. The chain employs TRBV18 and TRBJ2-3, with 8 bases aligning to TRBD1. The CDR3 loop spans 13 amino acids. Germline V gene data show CDR1 as KGHSH and CDR2 as LQKENI. With 6 bases clipped from V and 4 bases from J, the junction kept 3 bases outside the gene matches. CDR3 amino acids: CASSPDRADTQYF. CDR3 sequence (DNA): TGTGCCAGCTCCCCGGACAGGGCAGATACGCAGTATTTT.

The CDR3 protein is CASSVGIPGVYGYTF. CDR3 nucleotide sequence: TGTGCCAGCAGCGTAGGAATTCCGGGGGTCTATGGCTACACCTTC. This sequence joins TRBV9 and TRBJ1-2, with TRBD1 as a possible D gene (5 bases). Germline CDR1 reads SGDLS; CDR2 reads YYNGEE. This CDR3 spans 15 amino acids. V shed 0 bases and J shed 4 bases, with 13 bases lying between them.

This clone appeared a few times. The chain recombines TRBV2 with TRBJ1-3; D uncertain. This CDR3 region has 14 residues. The V end was cut by 10 bases, the J end by 0 bases, with 13 bases between. CDR1 and CDR2 (germline): SNHLY, FYNNEI. CDR3 protein: CAIRHRYSGNTIYF. The CDR3 coding sequence is TGTGCCATTCGACACCGTTACTCTGGAAACACCATATATTTT.

The chain has TRBV29-1 and TRBJ2-1; the D is unclear. CDR3 length: 14 residues. CDR1 SQVTM and CDR2 ANQGSEA come from the germline V gene. The germline V and J ends were trimmed by 3 bases and 0 bases, with 9 bases remaining between them. In DNA, the CDR3 is TGCAGCGTTGACCGGGTTAGCTCCTACAATGAGCAGTTCTTC. This translates into CSVDRVSSYNEQFF.

The chain joins TRBV7-8 to TRBJ2-6; the D is unclear. Germline V gene lookup returns CDR1 SGHVS and CDR2 FQNEAQ. This CDR3 has 17 residues. V was shortened by 1 base and J by 0 bases, with 10 bases between the two germline ends. Here the CDR3 reads CASSLGVLTSGANVLTF. CDR3 sequence (DNA): TGTGCCAGCAGCTTAGGTGTCCTAACCTCTGGGGCCAACGTCCTGACTTTC. Full variable domain (rest looked up from reference TRBV7-8 and TRBJ2-6): GAGVSQSPRYKVAKRGQDVALRCDPISGHVSLFWYQQALGQGPEFLTYFQNEAQLDKSGLPSDRFFAERPEGSVSTLKIQRTQQEDSAVYLCASSLGVLTSGANVLTFGAGSRLTVL.

The J gene is TRBJ1-5, the V gene TRBV30; no reliable D call. The V gene lost 1 base and the J gene lost 6 bases, with 13 bases spanning the gap. There are 14 residues in the CDR3. Germline CDR1 GTSNPN, CDR2 SVGIG (reference sequence). The CDR3 loop reads CAWSGGVGGQPQHF. CDR3 nucleotide sequence: TGTGCCTGGAGTGGCGGGGTCGGCGGTCAGCCCCAGCATTTT. Together with reference TRBV30 and TRBJ1-5, the CDR3 gives the full variable domain: SQTIHQWPATLVQPVGSPLSLECTVEGTSNPNLYWYRQAAGRGLQLLFYSVGIGQISSEVPQNLSASRPQDRQFILSSKKLLLSDSGFYLCAWSGGVGGQPQHFGDGTRLSIL.

The J gene is TRBJ2-3, the V gene TRBV27; 9 positions agree with TRBD2. With V trimmed by 5 bases and J by 2 bases, 8 bases remained unmatched. Germline CDR1 is MNHEY and CDR2 is SMNVEV (reference sequence). The CDR3 loop spans 16 amino acids. The CDR3 coding sequence is TGTGCCAGCAGTCCGCTGACTAGCGGCTACACAGATACGCAGTATTTT. Encoded protein: CASSPLTSGYTDTQYF.